Listed below are T cell receptor beta chains from one sample, sequenced in a study of shared clonotypes between healthy human individuals. Profiling relied on immunoSEQ multiplex PCR, and the TCRdb table lists in-frame clones only, not all of them. This sample has about 490,000 clones; around 80% occur once, and the top ten carry approximately 12%. Sequencing input: PBMCs. All receptors come from a woman aged 40 to 55 in good health. Some clones in this sample may be carry-over from other donors' samples. The CDR3 runs from the conserved cysteine through the conserved F or W. The D gene is left open where the match is weak. Rows may omit the clone size; those that give it use once, few, many or a size class.

D	size	V	J	DNA	CDR3
TRBD2	NA	TRBV7-6	TRBJ2-5	TGTGCCAGCAGCTTAGCGCGGGGGGTTTCGGAGACCCAGTACTTC	CASSLARGVSETQYF
NA	NA	TRBV27	TRBJ1-5	TGTGCCAGCAGTTTATCGGGGTATAGCAATCAGCCCCAGCATTTT	CASSLSGYSNQPQHF
TRBD1	NA	TRBV10-1	TRBJ1-2	TGCGCCAGCAGGCGCGACAGGGGGCCTTACACCTTC	CASRRDRGPYTF
NA	NA	TRBV6-5	TRBJ1-2	TGTGCCAGCAGAAACGGACCAGAGGGGGGCTATGGCTACACCTTC	CASRNGPEGGYGYTF
NA	NA	TRBV5-1	TRBJ1-1	TGCGCCAGCAGCATGAGGGGGGACACTGAAGCTTTCTTT	CASSMRGDTEAFF
TRBD1	NA	TRBV19	TRBJ1-2	TGTGCCAGCAGAGGGGGCGCGGGCTATGGCTACACCTTC	CASRGGAGYGYTF
TRBD2	NA	TRBV4-2	TRBJ2-3	TGTGCCAGCAGCCTCGGACTAGCCCCAGATACGCAGTATTTT	CASSLGLAPDTQYF
NA	NA	TRBV28	TRBJ2-7	TGTGCCAGCAATCCGGCCACAGGTACCTACGAGCAGTACTTC	CASNPATGTYEQYF
NA	few	TRBV5-1	TRBJ2-7	TGCGCCAGCAGCTTGATACTGGGGGCCTACGAGCAGTACTTC	CASSLILGAYEQYF
NA	NA	TRBV2	TRBJ1-1	TGTGCGAATACGGGAGCACCGGGCGGGAACACTGAAGCTTTCTTT	CANTGAPGGNTEAFF
TRBD1	many	TRBV27	TRBJ1-5	TGTGCCTGCGCCGGGACAGGGGGTCAGCCCCAGCATTTT	CACAGTGGQPQHF